This T cell receptor (beta chain) appears in the sequencing data of a study of shared clonotypes between healthy human individuals. Study-wide context: CD4 naive and memory got three plates each, CD8 naive two, CD8 memory one.

Germline V gives CDR1 MNHNS, CDR2 SASEGT. The length of the CDR3 is 15 residues. Trimming took 2 bases from V and 0 from J, leaving 10 bases between them. Note on this clone: What it binds is not known. Other DNA variants within this sample encode the same CDR3.

Study conclusions and caveats: Since donors were few, the genetic and exposure-history diversity represented was limited.

Terminally differentiated effector memory CD45RA+ cells were excluded from the naive CD8 cells, which were CD45RO-negative and positively selected for CCR7. Assay: immunoSEQ multiplex PCR; the TCRdb copy retains only in-frame clones and omits some. The data hold some 2.1 million clones, with around 93% observed a single time. This clonotype was obtained from a man between 18 and 29 years old in good health. Some clones in this sample may be carry-over from other donors' samples. The sample taken for sequencing was naive CD8+ T cells from PBMCs. The chain links TRBV6-1 to TRBJ1-1; D unclear. The CDR3 here is CASSEYRGMNTEAFF. In nucleotides, the CDR3 is TGTGCCAGCAGTGAATATCGAGGGATGAACACTGAAGCTTTCTTT.